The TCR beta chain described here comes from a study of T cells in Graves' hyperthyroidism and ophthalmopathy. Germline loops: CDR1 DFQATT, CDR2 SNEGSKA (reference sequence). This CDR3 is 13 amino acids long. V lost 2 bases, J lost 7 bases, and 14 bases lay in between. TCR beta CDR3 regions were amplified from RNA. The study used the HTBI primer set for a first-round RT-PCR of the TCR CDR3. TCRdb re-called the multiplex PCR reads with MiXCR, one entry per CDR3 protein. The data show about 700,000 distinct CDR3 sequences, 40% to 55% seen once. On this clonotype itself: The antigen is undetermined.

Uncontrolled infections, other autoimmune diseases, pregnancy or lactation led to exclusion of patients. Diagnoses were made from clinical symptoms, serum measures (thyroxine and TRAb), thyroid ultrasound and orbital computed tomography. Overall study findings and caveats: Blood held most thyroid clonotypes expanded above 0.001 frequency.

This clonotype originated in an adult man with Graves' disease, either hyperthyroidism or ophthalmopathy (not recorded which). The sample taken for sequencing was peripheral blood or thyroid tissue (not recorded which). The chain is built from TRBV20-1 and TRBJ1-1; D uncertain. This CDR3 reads CSARLNSGSEAFF. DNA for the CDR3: TGCAGTGCTAGACTGAACAGCGGTAGTGAAGCTTTCTTT.